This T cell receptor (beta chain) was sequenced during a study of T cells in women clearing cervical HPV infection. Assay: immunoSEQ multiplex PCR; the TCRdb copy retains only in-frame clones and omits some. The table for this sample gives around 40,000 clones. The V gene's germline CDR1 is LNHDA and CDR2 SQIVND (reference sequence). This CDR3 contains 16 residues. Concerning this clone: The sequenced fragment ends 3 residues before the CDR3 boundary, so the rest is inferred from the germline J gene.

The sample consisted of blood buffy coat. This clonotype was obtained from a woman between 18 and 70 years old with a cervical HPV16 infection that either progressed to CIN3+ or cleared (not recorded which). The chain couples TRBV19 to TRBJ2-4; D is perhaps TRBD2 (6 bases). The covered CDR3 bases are TGTGCCAGTAGTCTACGAGGACTAACCCCAGCGATGATT. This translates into CASSLRGLTPAMI. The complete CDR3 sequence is CASSLRGLTPAMIQYF.